This note documents a single T cell receptor beta chain sequence. What it recognizes is unknown. The sample originates from a study of cytomegalovirus exposure and HLA in healthy donors. V dropped 7 bases and J dropped 5; count of bases not matched to a gene: 8. The CDR3 is 15 residues long. The V gene's germline CDR1 is MDHEN and CDR2 SYDVKM. A multiplex PCR was run with 60 Vbeta primers and 13 Jbeta primers. Assay used: immunoSEQ multiplex PCR; TCRdb lists only in-frame clones, some missing. This sample has 150,000 to 250,000 clones; around four fifths occur once, and the top ten carry 6.5%. General observations from the study: Association of roughly 17,000 TCR beta sequences with HLA alleles was found at 0.05 false discovery rate in a later analysis.

The specimen sequenced was PBMCs. The receptor was isolated from a woman between 50 and 59 years old in good health and CMV-seropositive. The chain employs TRBV28 and TRBJ1-4, with 9 bases aligning to TRBD1. CDR3 DNA: TGTGCCAGCACTCATAAAGGGACAGGGAATGAAAAACTGTTTTTT. Its protein is CASTHKGTGNEKLFF.